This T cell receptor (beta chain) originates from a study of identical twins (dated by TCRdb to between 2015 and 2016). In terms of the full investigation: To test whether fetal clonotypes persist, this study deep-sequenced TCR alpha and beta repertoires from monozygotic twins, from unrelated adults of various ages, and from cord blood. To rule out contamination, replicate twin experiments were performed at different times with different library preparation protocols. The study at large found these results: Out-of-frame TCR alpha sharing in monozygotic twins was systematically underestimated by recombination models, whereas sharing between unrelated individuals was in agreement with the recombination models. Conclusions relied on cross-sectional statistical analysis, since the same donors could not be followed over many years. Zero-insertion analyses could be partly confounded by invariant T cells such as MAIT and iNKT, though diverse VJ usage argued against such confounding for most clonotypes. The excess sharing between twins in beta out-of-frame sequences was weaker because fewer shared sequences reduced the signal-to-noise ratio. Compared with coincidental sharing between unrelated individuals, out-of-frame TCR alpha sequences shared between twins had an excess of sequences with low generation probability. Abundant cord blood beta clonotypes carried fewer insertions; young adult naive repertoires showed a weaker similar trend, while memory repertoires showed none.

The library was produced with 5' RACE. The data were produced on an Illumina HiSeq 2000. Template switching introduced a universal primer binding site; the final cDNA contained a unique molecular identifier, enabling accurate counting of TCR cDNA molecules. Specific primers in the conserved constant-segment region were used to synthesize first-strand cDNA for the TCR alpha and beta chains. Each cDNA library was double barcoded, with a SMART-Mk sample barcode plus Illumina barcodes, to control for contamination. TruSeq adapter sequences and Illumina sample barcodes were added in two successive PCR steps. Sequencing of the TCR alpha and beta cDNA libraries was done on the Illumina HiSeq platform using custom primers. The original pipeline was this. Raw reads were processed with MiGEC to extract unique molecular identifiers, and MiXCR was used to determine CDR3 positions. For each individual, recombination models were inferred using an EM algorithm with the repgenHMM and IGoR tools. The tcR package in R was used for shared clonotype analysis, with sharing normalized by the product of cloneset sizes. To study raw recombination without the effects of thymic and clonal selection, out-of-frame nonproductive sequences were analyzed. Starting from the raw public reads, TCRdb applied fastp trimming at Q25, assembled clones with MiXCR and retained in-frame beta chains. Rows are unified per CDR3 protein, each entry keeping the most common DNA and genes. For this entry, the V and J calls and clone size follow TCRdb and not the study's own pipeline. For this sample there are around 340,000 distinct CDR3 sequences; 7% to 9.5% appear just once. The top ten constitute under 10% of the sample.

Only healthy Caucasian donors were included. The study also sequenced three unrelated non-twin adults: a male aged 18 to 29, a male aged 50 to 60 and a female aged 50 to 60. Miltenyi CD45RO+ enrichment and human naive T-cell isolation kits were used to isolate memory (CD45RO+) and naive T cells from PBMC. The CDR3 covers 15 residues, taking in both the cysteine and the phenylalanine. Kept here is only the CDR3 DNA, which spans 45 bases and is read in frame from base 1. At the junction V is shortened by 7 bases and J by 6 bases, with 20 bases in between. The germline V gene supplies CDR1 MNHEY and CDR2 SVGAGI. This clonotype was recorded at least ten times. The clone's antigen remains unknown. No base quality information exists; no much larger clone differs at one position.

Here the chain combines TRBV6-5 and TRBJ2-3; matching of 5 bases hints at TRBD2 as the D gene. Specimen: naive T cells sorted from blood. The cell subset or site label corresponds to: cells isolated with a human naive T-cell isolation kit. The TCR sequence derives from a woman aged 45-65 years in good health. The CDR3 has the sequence CASKSSGRGTDTQYF. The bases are TGTGCCAGCAAGAGCAGTGGGAGAGGTACCGATACGCAGTATTTT.